This T cell receptor (beta chain) was captured by sequencing in a study of blood T cell repertoires in COVID-19. The wider study: Collection of acute and convalescent COVID-19 samples took place in the United States, Italy and Spain.

Generated by immunoSEQ multiplex PCR, the TCRdb table keeps only in-frame clones and is missing some. The data contain about 150,000 clones, roughly 88% of them singletons. Trimming removed 4 bases from V and 6 bases from J; junction bases left unmatched: 17. CDR1 and CDR2 from the germline V gene are SGHDN and FVKESK. The CDR3 spans 17 residues. The Seattle site enrolled patients during active infection and followed them longitudinally. V is TRBV14 and J is TRBJ1-2; 7 bases line up with TRBD1. The TCR comes from a man aged 60 to 75 with COVID-19, enrolled during active disease. Input material: peripheral blood. The CDR3 loop reads CASSPGTAIYRADGYTF. The CDR3 DNA sequence: TGTGCCAGCAGCCCTGGGACAGCTATATACAGAGCGGATGGCTACACCTTC.